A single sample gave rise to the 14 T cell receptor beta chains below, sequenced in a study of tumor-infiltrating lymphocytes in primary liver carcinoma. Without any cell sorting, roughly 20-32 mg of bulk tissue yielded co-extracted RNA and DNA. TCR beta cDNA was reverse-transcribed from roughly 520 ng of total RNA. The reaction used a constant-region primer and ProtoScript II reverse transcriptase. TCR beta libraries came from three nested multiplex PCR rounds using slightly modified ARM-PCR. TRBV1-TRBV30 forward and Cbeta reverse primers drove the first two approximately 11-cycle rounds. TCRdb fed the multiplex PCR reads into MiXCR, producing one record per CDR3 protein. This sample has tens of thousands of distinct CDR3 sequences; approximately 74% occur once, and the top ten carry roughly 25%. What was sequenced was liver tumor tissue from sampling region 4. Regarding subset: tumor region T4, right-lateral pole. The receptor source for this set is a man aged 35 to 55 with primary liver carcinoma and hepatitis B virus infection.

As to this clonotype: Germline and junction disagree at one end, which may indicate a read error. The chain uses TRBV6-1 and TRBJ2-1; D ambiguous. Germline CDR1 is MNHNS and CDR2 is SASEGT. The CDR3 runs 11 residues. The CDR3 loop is CVSSLPTGQFF. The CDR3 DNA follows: TGTGTCAGCAGCCTTCCGACGGGGCAGTTCTTC.

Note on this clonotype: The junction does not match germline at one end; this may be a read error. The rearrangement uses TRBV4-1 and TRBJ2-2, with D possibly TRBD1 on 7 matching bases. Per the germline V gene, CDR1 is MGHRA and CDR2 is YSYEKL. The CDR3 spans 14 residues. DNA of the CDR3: TGCGCCAGCAGACTAGGGGGCCAGGGCGGGGAGCTGCCTTTT. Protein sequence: CASRLGGQGGELPF.

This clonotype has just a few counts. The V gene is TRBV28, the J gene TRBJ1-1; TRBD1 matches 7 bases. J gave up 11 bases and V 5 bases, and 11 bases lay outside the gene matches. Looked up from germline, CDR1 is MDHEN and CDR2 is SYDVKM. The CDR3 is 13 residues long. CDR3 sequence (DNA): TGTGCCAGCAGTCTATCCCAAACAGGGGTGGCTTTCTTT. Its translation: CASSLSQTGVAFF. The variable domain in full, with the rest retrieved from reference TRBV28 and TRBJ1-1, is DVKVTQSSRYLVKRTGEKVFLECVQDMDHENMFWYRQDPGLGLRLIYFSYDVKMKEKGDIPEGYSVSREKKERFSLILESASTNQTSMYLCASSLSQTGVAFFGQGTRLTVV.

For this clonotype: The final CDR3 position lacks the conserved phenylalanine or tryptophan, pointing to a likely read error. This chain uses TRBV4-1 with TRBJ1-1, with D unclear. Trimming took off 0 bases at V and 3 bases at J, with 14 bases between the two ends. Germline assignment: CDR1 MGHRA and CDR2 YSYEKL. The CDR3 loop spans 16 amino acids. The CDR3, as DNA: TGCGCCAGCAGCCAAGATTTGGCGGGGATGGACACTGAAGCTTTCCTT. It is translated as CASSQDLAGMDTEAFL.

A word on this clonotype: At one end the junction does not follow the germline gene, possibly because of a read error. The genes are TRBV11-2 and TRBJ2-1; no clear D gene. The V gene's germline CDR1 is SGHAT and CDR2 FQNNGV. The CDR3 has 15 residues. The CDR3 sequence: CTSIPTPSSYNERFF. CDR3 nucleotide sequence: TGTACCAGCATCCCAACCCCGAGCTCCTACAATGAGCGGTTCTTC.

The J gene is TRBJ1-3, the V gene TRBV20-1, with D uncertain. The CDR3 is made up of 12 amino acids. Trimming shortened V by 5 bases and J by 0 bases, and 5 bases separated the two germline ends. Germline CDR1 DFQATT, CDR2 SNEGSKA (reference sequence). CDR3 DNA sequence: TGCAGTGCTTTTTCCTCTGGAAACACCATATATTTT. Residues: CSAFSSGNTIYF.

Here the CDR3 reads CASSLGLEGSPLHF. The DNA for the CDR3 is TGTGCCAGCAGCTTAGGTCTGGAAGGTTCACCCCTCCACTTT. The rearrangement links TRBV11-2 to TRBJ1-6; unclear D gene. The CDR3 has 14 amino acids. Looked up from germline, CDR1 is SGHAT and CDR2 is FQNNGV. The V end lost 1 base, the J end lost 9 bases, and 10 bases lay between the germline ends.

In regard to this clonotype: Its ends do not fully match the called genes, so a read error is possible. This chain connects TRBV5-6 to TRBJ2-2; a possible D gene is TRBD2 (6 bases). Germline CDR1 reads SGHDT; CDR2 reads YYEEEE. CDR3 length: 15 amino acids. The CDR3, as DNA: TGTGCCAACAGCTTGGGACTGGGCGACACCGGGGAGCTGTTTTTT. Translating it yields CANSLGLGDTGELFF.

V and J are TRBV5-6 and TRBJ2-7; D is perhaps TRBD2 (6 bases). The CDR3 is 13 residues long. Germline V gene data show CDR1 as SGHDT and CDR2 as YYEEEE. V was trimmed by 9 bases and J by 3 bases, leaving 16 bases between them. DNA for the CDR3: TGTGCCATCAGTCTGGGACTCCTCTACGAGCAGTACTTC. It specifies CAISLGLLYEQYF.

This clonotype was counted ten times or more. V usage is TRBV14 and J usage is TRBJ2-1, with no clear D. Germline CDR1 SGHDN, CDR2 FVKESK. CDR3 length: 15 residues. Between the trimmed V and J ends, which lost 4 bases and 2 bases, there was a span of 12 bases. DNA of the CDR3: TGTGCCAGCAGCCCTATTCCCGGCACCTACAATGAGCAGTTCTTC. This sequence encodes CASSPIPGTYNEQFF. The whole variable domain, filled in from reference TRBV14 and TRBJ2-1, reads EAGVTQFPSHSVIEKGQTVTLRCDPISGHDNLYWYRRVMGKEIKFLLHFVKESKQDESGMPNNRFLAERTGGTYSTLKVQPAELEDSGVYFCASSPIPGTYNEQFFGPGTRLTVL.

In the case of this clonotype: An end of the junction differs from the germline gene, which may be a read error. The CDR3, as DNA: TGTGCCAACAGCTTCACAGGAGTACAATGGGAGCAATTCTTC. Protein sequence: CANSFTGVQWEQFF. The chain recombines TRBV11-2 with TRBJ2-1, with D possibly called TRBD1 or TRBD2 (5 bases each). The length of the CDR3 is 14 residues. CDR1 SGHAT and CDR2 FQNNGV come from the germline V gene.

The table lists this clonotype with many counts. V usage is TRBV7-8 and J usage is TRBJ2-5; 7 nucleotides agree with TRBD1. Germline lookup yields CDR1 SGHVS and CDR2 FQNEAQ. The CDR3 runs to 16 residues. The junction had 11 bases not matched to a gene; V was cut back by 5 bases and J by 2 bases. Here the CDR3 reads CASSPRRAGGQETQYF. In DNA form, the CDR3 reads TGTGCCAGCAGCCCCCGGAGAGCAGGGGGTCAAGAGACCCAGTACTTC.

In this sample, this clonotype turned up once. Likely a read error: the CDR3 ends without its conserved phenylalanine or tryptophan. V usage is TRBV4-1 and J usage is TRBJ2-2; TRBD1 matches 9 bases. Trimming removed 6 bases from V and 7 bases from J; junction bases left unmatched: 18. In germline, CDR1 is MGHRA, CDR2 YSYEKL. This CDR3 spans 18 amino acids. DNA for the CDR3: TGCGCCAGCAGTCAACCTTCCTCCGGGACAGGGAAGGTCGGGGAGCTGTTTCTT. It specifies CASSQPSSGTGKVGELFL.

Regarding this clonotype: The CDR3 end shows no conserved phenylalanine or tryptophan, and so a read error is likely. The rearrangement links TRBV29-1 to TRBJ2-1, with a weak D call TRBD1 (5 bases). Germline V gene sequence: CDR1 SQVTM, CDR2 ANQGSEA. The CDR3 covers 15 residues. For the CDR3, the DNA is TGCAGCGTGGGGCCTCCCTCCAGCTCCTGCAATGAGCAGTTCCTC. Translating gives CSVGPPSSSCNEQFL.